Listed below are T cell receptor beta chains from one sample, sequenced in a study of cytotoxic CD8 clonotypes in ibrutinib-treated CLL. Measured with immunoSEQ multiplex PCR; TCRdb has only the in-frame clones, and not every one. The table shows nearly 300,000 clones, with roughly four fifths occurring only once. Here the sequenced sample was PBMCs, taken at disease progression, from a patient treated with ibrutinib. Receptors originate from a human donor with chronic lymphocytic leukemia. Each CDR3 is given with its conserved first and last residue. The order of the fields is J gene, V gene, CDR3 protein.

TRBJ2-7 TRBV7-9 CASSSGRGVYEQYF
TRBJ1-2 TRBV5-6 CASSGADYGYTF
TRBJ1-5 TRBV5-4 CASSLGQGNNQPQHF
TRBJ1-5 TRBV10-1 CASSENNQPQHF
TRBJ2-7 TRBV27 CASSFRALSYEQYF
TRBJ2-6 TRBV7-3 CASSSIVGPHSGANVLTF
TRBJ2-7 TRBV25-1 CASSPDWGSYEQYF
TRBJ1-2 TRBV5-1 CASSLVGGASGYTF
TRBJ1-2 TRBV5-1 CASSLQEEDGYTF
TRBJ1-1 TRBV9 CASSEQRNTEAFF
TRBJ1-2 TRBV6-6 CASRPPGTGVGGYTF
TRBJ2-2 TRBV2 CASSEWSGTGTGELFF
TRBJ2-3 TRBV5-4 CASRQKGREGPFTDTQYF
TRBJ2-3 TRBV5-4 CASINRDRGTDTQYF
TRBJ2-2 TRBV9 CASSRNTGELFF
TRBJ1-1 TRBV9 CASSVATEGPEAFF
TRBJ2-2 TRBV4-2 CASSQDAAGGSWTGELFF
TRBJ1-2 TRBV4-1 CASSTQPQGEGGYTF
TRBJ2-3 TRBV29-1 CSVVQAGGTDTQYF
TRBJ1-2 TRBV6-5 CASSTDRGEGYTF
TRBJ2-3 TRBV7-2 CASSLAGRPGDTQYF
TRBJ2-7 TRBV27 CASSQGYEQYF
TRBJ2-2 TRBV9 CASRSYRGSRELFF
TRBJ2-7 TRBV7-2 CASSFGTGSYEQYF
TRBJ2-7 TRBV14 CASSHPGLRGEQYF
TRBJ1-2 TRBV18 CASSPGQGADGYTF
TRBJ2-1 TRBV4-1 CASSRATPGQIYNEQFF
TRBJ1-1 TRBV10-3 CAIRTYEGTEAFF
TRBJ2-5 TRBV28 CASRAQETQYF
TRBJ2-3 TRBV11-3 CASSPLPGGLNTQYF
TRBJ2-7 TRBV25-1 CASSEGDHFSYEQYF
TRBJ1-5 TRBV19 CASRPYRDRGNQPQHF
TRBJ2-5 TRBV7-9 CASSPGTGVQETQYF
TRBJ1-5 TRBV28 CASSLFLGGVSQPQHF
TRBJ2-3 TRBV27 CASRLGLDTQYF
TRBJ2-2 TRBV7-9 CASRPVVGGELFF
TRBJ1-2 TRBV10-3 CAIRAGPQSLFYGYTF
TRBJ2-5 TRBV29-1 CSVRGSWETQYF
TRBJ2-3 TRBV11-2 CASSLISDTQYF
TRBJ2-3 TRBV5-1 CASRGLAGVGDTQYF
TRBJ1-2 TRBV25-1 CASSESNLRADYGYTF
TRBJ2-5 TRBV2 CASGGQQETQYF
TRBJ2-3 TRBV5-1 CASSFLSSGAADTQYF
TRBJ2-4 TRBV7-3 CASSPGLAGNIQYF
TRBJ1-1 TRBV6-5 CASRETGGGGEAFF
TRBJ2-5 TRBV13 CASSLAGVWETQYF